These 17 T cell receptor beta chains came from one sample sequenced in a study of beta chain features in type 1 diabetes. Sequencing targeted expressed TCRB transcripts, as all isolated RNA had been reverse transcribed. TCRdb's copy holds only in-frame clones and misses some; the assay was immunoSEQ multiplex PCR. There are some 130,000 clones in the sample; 9% occur only once, and approximately 0.7% lies in the top ten. Study-wide findings and caveats: Among all four CD4+ subsets, Type 1 diabetes patients had TCRB CDR3s that were moderately but significantly shorter.

No antigens are known for them. Sequences were obtained from central memory CD4+ T cells from blood. These TCRs come from a man under 40 with type 1 diabetes.

Many counts were recorded for this clone. V usage is TRBV30 and J usage is TRBJ2-1; D not resolved. Germline CDR1 GTSNPN, CDR2 SVGIG (reference sequence). This CDR3 has 12 amino acids. V was pared by 0 bases and J by 9 bases, with 9 bases between. CDR3 DNA sequence: TGTGCCTGGAGTGTTTGGTCCGGTGAGCAGTTCTTC. Translation gives CAWSVWSGEQFF. Based on the CDR3 plus reference TRBV30 and TRBJ2-1, the full variable domain is SQTIHQWPATLVQPVGSPLSLECTVEGTSNPNLYWYRQAAGRGLQLLFYSVGIGQISSEVPQNLSASRPQDRQFILSSKKLLLSDSGFYLCAWSVWSGEQFFGPGTRLTVL.

There are a few counts of this clone. V usage is TRBV28 and J usage is TRBJ1-3, with 8 bases lining up with TRBD1. Germline V CDR1 and CDR2: MDHEN, SYDVKM. J lost 0 bases, V lost 8 bases, and 12 bases had no gene match. The CDR3 totals 17 residues. Written as DNA, the CDR3 is TGTGCCAGCTCAGGGGCAGGGGGCCAGCTCTCTGGAAACACCATATATTTT. It specifies CASSGAGGQLSGNTIYF.

The rearrangement links TRBV15 to TRBJ2-5; D possibly corresponds to TRBD2 (6 bases). The CDR3 has 15 amino acids. Germline CDR1 and CDR2: LNHNV and YYDKDF (reference sequence). Trimming removed 0 bases from V and 4 bases from J, with 12 bases in between. The CDR3 region has the DNA TGTGCCACCAGCAGAGATGCGGGGTTGGGAGAGACCCAGTACTTC. This translates into CATSRDAGLGETQYF.

The chain employs TRBV19 and TRBJ2-7, with TRBD2 identical over 7 bases. Germline-derived CDR1 and CDR2 are LNHDA and SQIVND (reference sequence). V shed 5 bases and J 7 bases; nucleotides not matched to a gene: 5. The CDR3 is 12 residues long. The chain's CDR3 is CASSLREGEQYF. The CDR3 nucleotides read TGTGCCAGTAGTCTCAGGGAGGGGGAGCAGTACTTC. The full variable domain, with the rest looked up from reference TRBV19 and TRBJ2-7, is DGGITQSPKYLFRKEGQNVTLSCEQNLNHDAMYWYRQDPGQGLRLIYYSQIVNDFQKGDIAEGYSVSREKKESFPLTVTSAQKNPTAFYLCASSLREGEQYFGPGTRLTVT.

This clone was observed a handful of times. The rearrangement uses TRBV2 and TRBJ2-1; D might be TRBD2 (6 bases). Germline CDR1 and CDR2: SNHLY and FYNNEI. CDR3 length: 13 residues. With 6 bases removed from V and 6 bases from J, the gap between germline ends came to 12 bases. As DNA, the CDR3 is TGTGCCAGCAGGGAGTGGGACTTCAATGAGCAGTTCTTC. Translated, it gives CASREWDFNEQFF.

J is TRBJ1-2 and V is TRBV29-1, with 7 bases matching TRBD1. The CDR3 has 11 residues. V lost 4 bases, J lost 9 bases, and 5 bases stayed unmatched. The V gene's germline CDR1 is SQVTM and CDR2 ANQGSEA. This CDR3 reads CSVGQGSSYTF. CDR3 DNA sequence: TGCAGCGTTGGACAGGGATCGAGCTACACCTTC.

V and J are TRBV2 and TRBJ1-2, with D perhaps matching TRBD1 (5 bases). Trimming stripped 11 bases from V and 8 bases from J, with 18 bases between. CDR1 is SNHLY, CDR2 FYNNEI, per germline. This CDR3 has 12 amino acids. CDR3 amino acids: CAGRGPSEGYTF. For the CDR3, the DNA is TGTGCCGGGAGGGGCCCCAGTGAAGGCTACACCTTC.

V is TRBV6-1 and J is TRBJ2-1, with D perhaps TRBD1 (5 bases). Germline values: CDR1 MNHNS, CDR2 SASEGT. The V end lost 2 bases, the J end lost 9 bases, and 8 bases lay between the germline ends. The CDR3 spans 12 residues. In DNA, the CDR3 is TGTGCCAGCAGTGAACCAGGGCTTGAGCAGTTCTTC. Amino acid sequence: CASSEPGLEQFF.

The sample holds many counts of this clone. V and J are TRBV5-4 and TRBJ2-5; 7 bases align to TRBD1. Germline V gene data show CDR1 as SGHNT and CDR2 as YYREEE (reference sequence). The CDR3 is made up of 12 amino acids. With 7 bases clipped from V and 3 bases from J, the junction kept 3 bases outside the gene matches. The CDR3 region is CASSGTEETQYF. Written as DNA, the CDR3 is TGTGCCAGCTCTGGGACAGAAGAGACCCAGTACTTC.

This chain uses TRBV2 with TRBJ2-1, with unresolved D. The CDR3 sequence is 13 residues long. CDR1 SNHLY and CDR2 FYNNEI come from the germline V gene. V lost 4 bases to trimming and J lost 5 bases, with 9 bases between them. CDR3: CASSVGPNNEQFF. DNA of the CDR3: TGTGCCAGCAGTGTGGGCCCGAACAATGAGCAGTTCTTC.

This clone was seen a few times. This chain connects TRBV30 to TRBJ1-5; 10 nucleotides agree with TRBD1. The V gene end was trimmed by 4 bases and the J gene end by 4 bases; junction bases not matched to a gene: 7. The CDR3 has 15 amino acids. CDR1 is GTSNPN and CDR2 is SVGIG in the germline V gene (reference sequence). The CDR3 sequence is CAWTDGQGVNQPQHF. In DNA form, the CDR3 reads TGTGCCTGGACCGATGGACAGGGGGTGAATCAGCCCCAGCATTTT.

CDR3: CASSPFGQASEAFF. The DNA of the CDR3 is TGTGCCAGCAGCCCATTCGGACAGGCTTCTGAAGCTTTCTTT. The V gene is TRBV4-2, the J gene TRBJ1-1, with TRBD1 identical over 7 bases. Germline-derived CDR1 and CDR2 are LGHNA and YNFKEQ. This CDR3 contains 14 residues. The junction had 8 bases not matched to a gene; V was cut back by 4 bases and J by 6 bases.

The rearrangement joins TRBV5-1 to TRBJ1-2; 7 nucleotides line up with TRBD1. From germline, CDR1 is SGHRS and CDR2 YFSETQ. The ends lost 1 base at V and 6 bases at J; junction bases unmatched: 6. This CDR3 is built from 14 residues. The CDR3 sequence: CASSLSRGKDGYTF. Written as DNA, the CDR3 is TGCGCCAGCAGCTTGAGCAGGGGGAAGGATGGCTACACCTTC.

V is TRBV11-2 and J is TRBJ2-1, with 14 nucleotides matching TRBD2. J lost 9 bases, V lost 3 bases, and 10 bases had no gene match. There are 17 residues in the CDR3. Germline V gives CDR1 SGHAT, CDR2 FQNNGV. This CDR3 reads CASSFLPTSGGAGEQFF. The CDR3 bases are TGTGCCAGCAGCTTCCTTCCGACTAGCGGGGGGGCCGGTGAGCAGTTCTTC.

This clone was detected a few times. The chain recombines TRBV6-5 with TRBJ2-7, with TRBD1 as a possible D gene (6 bases). The CDR3 spans 14 residues. Trimming stripped 5 bases from V and 6 bases from J, with 17 bases between. The V gene's germline CDR1 is MNHEY and CDR2 SVGAGI. Written as DNA, the CDR3 is TGTGCCAGCAGTCAACAGGGAATGAGTGGCGAGCAGTACTTC. It specifies CASSQQGMSGEQYF.

The CDR3 sequence: CAWSNSGNTEAFF. The CDR3, as DNA: TGTGCCTGGAGTAACAGCGGGAACACTGAAGCTTTCTTT. The rearrangement links TRBV30 to TRBJ1-1; D is unclear. This CDR3 contains 13 residues. V was clipped by 2 bases and J by 1 base, with 8 bases between them. The germline CDR1 and CDR2 sequences are GTSNPN and SVGIG (reference sequence).

The rearrangement links TRBV9 to TRBJ2-4, with D tentatively TRBD2 (6 bases). Germline CDR1 SGDLS, CDR2 YYNGEE. This CDR3 is 13 amino acids long. Deletions cut 1 base from V and 8 bases from J, with 10 bases between. The CDR3 sequence: CASSVSRGDIQYF. CDR3 nucleotides: TGTGCCAGCAGCGTATCCCGCGGGGACATTCAGTACTTC.